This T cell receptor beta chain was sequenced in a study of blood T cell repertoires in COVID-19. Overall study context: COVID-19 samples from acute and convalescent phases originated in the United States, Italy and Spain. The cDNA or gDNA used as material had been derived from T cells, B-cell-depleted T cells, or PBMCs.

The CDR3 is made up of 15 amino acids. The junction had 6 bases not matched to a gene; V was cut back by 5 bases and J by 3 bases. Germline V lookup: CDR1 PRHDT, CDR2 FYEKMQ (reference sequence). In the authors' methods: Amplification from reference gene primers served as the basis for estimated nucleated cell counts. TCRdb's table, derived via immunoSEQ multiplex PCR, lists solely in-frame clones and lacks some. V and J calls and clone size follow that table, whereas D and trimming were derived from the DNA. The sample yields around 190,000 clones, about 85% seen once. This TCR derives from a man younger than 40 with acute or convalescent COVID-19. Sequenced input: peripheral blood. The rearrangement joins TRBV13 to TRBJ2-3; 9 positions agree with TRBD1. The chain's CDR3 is CASSGRQGGTDTQYF. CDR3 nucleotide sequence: TGTGCCAGCAGCGGCCGACAGGGGGGAACAGATACGCAGTATTTT. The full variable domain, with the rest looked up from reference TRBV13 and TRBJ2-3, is AAGVIQSPRHLIKEKRETATLKCYPIPRHDTVYWYQQGPGQDPQFLISFYEKMQSDKGSIPDRFSAQQFSDYHSELNMSSLELGDSALYFCASSGRQGGTDTQYFGPGTRLTVL.